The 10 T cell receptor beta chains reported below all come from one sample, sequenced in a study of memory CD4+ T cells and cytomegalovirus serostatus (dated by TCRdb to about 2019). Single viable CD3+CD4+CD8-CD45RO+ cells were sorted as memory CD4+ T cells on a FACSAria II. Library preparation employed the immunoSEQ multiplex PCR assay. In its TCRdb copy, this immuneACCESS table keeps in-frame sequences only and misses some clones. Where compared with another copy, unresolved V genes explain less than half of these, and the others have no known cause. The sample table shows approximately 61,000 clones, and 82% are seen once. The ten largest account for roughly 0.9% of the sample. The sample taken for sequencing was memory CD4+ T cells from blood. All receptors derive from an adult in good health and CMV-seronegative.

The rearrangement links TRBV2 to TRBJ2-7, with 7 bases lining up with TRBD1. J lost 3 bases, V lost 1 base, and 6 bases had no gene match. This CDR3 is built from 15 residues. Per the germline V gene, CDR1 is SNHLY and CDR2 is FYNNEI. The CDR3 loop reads CASSEGYRDSYEQYF. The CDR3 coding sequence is TGTGCCAGCAGTGAAGGATACCGGGACAGCTACGAGCAGTACTTC. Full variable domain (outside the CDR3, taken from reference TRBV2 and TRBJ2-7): EPEVTQTPSHQVTQMGQEVILRCVPISNHLYFYWYRQILGQKVEFLVSFYNNEISEKSEIFDDQFSVERPDGSNFTLKIRSTKLEDSAMYFCASSEGYRDSYEQYFGPGTRLTVT.

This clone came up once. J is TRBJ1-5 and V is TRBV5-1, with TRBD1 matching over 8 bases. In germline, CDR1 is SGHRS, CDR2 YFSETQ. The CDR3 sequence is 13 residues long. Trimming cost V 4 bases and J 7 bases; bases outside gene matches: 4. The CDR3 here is CASSLTGEQPQHF. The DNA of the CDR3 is TGCGCCAGCAGCCTGACAGGGGAACAGCCCCAGCATTTT.

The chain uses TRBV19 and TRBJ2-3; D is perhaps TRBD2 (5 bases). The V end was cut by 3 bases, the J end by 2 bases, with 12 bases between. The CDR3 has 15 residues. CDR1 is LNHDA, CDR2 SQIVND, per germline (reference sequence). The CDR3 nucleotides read TGTGCCAGTAGTATGGAAGCGGAAGTCACAGATACGCAGTATTTT. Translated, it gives CASSMEAEVTDTQYF.

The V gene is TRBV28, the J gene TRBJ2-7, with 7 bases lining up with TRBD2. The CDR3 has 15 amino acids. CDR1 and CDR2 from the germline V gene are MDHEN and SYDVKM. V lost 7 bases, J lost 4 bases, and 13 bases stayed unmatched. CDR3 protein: CASTLNRGDQYEQYF. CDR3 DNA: TGTGCCAGCACTCTAAACCGGGGGGATCAATACGAGCAGTACTTC.

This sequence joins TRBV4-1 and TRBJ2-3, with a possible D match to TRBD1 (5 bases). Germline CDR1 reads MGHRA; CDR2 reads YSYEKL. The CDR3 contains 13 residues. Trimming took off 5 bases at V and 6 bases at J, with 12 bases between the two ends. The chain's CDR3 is CASSVRKGDTQYF. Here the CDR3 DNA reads TGCGCCAGCAGCGTGCGAAAGGGGGATACGCAGTATTTT.

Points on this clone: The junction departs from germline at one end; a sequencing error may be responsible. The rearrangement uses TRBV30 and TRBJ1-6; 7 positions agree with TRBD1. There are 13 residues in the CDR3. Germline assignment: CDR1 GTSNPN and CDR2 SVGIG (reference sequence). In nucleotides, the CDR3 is TGTGCGTGGACGGGACAGTATAATTCACCCCTCCACTTT. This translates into CAWTGQYNSPLHF.

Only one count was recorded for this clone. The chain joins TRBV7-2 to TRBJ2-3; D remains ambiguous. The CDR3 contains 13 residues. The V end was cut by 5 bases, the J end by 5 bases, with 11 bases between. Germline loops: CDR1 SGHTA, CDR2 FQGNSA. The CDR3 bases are TGTGCCAGCAGCCCCGGACCAGGAGATACGCAGTATTTT. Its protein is CASSPGPGDTQYF.

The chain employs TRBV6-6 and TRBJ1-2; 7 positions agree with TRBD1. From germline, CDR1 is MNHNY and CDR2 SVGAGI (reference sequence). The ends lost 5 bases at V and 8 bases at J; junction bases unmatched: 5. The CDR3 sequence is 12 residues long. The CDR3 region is CASSLTGNGYTF. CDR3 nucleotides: TGTGCCAGCAGTCTGACAGGGAACGGCTACACCTTC.

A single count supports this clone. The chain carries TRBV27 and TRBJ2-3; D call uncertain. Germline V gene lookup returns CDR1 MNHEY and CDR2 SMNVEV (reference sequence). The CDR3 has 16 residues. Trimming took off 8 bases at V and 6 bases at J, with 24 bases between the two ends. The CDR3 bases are TGTGCCAGCGCCCCGCAACTCGGCAAAGGAAGGGATACGCAGTATTTT. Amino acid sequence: CASAPQLGKGRDTQYF.

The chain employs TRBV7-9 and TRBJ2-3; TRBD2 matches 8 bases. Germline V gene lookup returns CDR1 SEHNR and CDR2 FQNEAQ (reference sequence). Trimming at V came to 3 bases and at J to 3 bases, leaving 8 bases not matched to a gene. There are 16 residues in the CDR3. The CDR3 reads CASSLLLTGGTDTQYF. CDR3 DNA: TGTGCCAGCAGCTTGTTACTGACGGGGGGGACAGATACGCAGTATTTT.